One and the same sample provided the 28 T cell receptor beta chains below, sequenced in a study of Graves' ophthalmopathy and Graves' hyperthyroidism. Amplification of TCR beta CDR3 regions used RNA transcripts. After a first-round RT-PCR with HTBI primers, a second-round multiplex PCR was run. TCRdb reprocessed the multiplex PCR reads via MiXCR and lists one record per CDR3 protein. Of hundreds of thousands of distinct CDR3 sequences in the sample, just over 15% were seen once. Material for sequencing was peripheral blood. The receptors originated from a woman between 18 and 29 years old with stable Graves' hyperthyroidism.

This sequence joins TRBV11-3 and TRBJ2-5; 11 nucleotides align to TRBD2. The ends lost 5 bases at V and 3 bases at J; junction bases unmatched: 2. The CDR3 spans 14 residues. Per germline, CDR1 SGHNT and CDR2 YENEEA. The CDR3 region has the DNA TGTGCCAGCAGCGCGGGACTAGCGGAAGAGACCCAGTACTTC. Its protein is CASSAGLAEETQYF.

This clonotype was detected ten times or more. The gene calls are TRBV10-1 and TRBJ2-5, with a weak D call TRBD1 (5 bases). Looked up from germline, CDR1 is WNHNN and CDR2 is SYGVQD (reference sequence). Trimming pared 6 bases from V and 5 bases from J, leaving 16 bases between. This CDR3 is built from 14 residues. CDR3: CASSPETAQETQYF. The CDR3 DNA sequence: TGCGCCAGCAGCCCTGAGACAGCCCAGGAGACCCAGTACTTC.

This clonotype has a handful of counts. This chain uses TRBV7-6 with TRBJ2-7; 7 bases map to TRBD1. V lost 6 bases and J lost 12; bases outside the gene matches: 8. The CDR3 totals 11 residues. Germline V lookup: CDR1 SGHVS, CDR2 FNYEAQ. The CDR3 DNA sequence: TGTGCCAGCAGTTCCGGACAGGTAGCGTACTTC. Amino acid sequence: CASSSGQVAYF.

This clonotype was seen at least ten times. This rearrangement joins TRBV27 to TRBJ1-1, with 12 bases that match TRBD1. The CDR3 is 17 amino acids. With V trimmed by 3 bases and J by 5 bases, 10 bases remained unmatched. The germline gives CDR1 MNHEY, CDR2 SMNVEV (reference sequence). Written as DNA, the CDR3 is TGTGCCAGCAGTTTCCTCGGGACAGGGGGCGAGGGAACTGAAGCTTTCTTT. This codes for CASSFLGTGGEGTEAFF.

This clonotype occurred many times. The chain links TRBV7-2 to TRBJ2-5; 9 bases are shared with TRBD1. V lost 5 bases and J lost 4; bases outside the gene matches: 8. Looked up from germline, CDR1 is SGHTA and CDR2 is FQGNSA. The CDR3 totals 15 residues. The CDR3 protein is CASSPQATGGETQYF. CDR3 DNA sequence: TGTGCCAGCAGCCCTCAGGCGACAGGGGGAGAGACCCAGTACTTC.

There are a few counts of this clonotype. The CDR3 DNA is TGTGCCACCAGTGATAGGGGACAGTCGCCCTACGAGCAGTACTTC. Translated, it gives CATSDRGQSPYEQYF. This chain uses TRBV24-1 with TRBJ2-7; 7 nucleotides match TRBD1. J was trimmed by 2 bases and V by 3 bases; bases with no gene match: 6. Germline loops: CDR1 KGHDR, CDR2 SFDVKD. There are 15 residues in the CDR3.

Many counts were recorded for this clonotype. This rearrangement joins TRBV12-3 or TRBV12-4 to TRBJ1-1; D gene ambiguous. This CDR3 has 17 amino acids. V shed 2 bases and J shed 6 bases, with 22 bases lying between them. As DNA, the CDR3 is TGTGCCAGCAGTTTACCCCCAGATAGTCGGAGGTTCCCTGAAGCTTTCTTT. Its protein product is CASSLPPDSRRFPEAFF.

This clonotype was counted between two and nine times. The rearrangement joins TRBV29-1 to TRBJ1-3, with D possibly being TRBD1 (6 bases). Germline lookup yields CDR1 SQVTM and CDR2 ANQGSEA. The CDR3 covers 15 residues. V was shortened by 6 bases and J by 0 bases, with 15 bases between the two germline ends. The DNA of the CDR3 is TGCAGCGTGGCGGGACATCCGAGCTCTGGAAACACCATATATTTT. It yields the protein CSVAGHPSSGNTIYF. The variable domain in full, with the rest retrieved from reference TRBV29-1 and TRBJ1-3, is SAVISQKPSRDICQRGTSLTIQCQVDSQVTMMFWYRQQPGQSLTLIATANQGSEATYESGFVIDKFPISRPNLTFSTLTVSNMSPEDSSIYLCSVAGHPSSGNTIYFGEGSWLTVV.

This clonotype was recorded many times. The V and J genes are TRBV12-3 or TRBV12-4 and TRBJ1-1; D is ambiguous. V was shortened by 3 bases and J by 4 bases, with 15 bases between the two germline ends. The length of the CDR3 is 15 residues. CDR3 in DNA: TGTGCCAGCAGTTTTTATCGGGTTAGGACCACTGAAGCTTTCTTT. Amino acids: CASSFYRVRTTEAFF.

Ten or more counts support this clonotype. The CDR3 loop reads CASSYSTGYGYTF. The CDR3 nucleotides read TGTGCCAGCAGTTACTCGACAGGCTATGGCTACACCTTC. The chain joins TRBV6-5 to TRBJ1-2; D is perhaps TRBD1 (6 bases). V lost 0 bases to trimming and J lost 4 bases, with 6 bases between them. This CDR3 spans 13 amino acids. Germline CDR1 reads MNHEY; CDR2 reads SVGAGI.

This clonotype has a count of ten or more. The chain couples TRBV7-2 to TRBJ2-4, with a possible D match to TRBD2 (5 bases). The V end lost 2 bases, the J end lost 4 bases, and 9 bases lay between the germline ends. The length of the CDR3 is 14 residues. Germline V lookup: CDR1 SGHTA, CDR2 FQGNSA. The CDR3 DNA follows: TGTGCCAGCAGCTTATACGGGGAAAAAAACATTCAGTACTTC. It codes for CASSLYGEKNIQYF.

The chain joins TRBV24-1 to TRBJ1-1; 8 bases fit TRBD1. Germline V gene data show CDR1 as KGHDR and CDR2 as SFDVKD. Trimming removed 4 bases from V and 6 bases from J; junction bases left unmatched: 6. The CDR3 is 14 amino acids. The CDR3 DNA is TGTGCCACCAGTGAGGCCGGGACAGGTGCTGAAGCTTTCTTT. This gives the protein CATSEAGTGAEAFF.

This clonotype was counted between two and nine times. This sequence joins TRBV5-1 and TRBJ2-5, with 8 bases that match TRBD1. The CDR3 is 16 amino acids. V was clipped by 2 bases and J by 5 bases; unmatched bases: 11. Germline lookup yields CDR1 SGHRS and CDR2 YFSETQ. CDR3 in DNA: TGCGCCAGCAGCTTTACCTTGGGGACAGGCGAGGAGACCCAGTACTTC. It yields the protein CASSFTLGTGEETQYF.

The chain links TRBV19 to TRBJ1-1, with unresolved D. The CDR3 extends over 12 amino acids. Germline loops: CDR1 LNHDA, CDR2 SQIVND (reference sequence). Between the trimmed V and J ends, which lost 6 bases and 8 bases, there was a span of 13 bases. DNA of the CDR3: TGTGCCAGTAGAAACGTCCCAAAGGAAGCTTTCTTT. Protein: CASRNVPKEAFF.

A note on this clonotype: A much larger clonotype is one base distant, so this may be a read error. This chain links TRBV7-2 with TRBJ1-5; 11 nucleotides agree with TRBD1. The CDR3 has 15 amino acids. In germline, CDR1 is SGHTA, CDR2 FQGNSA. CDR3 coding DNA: TGTTCCAGCAGCCCCCGGACAGGGGGCGATCAGCCCCAGCATTTT. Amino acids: CSSSPRTGGDQPQHF.

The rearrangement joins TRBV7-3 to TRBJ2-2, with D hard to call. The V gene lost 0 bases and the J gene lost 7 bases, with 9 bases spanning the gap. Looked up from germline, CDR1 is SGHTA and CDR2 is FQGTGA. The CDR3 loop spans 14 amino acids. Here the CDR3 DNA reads TGTGCCAGCAGCTTAACACTTCTGGGCGGGGAGCTGTTTTTT. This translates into CASSLTLLGGELFF.

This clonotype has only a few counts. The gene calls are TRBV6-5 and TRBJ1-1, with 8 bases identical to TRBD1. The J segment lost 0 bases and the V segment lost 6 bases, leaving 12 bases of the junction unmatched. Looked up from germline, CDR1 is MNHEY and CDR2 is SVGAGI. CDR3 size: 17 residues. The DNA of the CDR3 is TGTGCCAGCAGCTACCGGACAGGGACTAGTATGAACACTGAAGCTTTCTTT. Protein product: CASSYRTGTSMNTEAFF.

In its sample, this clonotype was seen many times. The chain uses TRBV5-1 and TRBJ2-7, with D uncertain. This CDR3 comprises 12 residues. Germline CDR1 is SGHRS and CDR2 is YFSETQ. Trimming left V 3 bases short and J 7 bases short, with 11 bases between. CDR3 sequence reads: CASSWASGEQYF. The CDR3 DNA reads TGCGCCAGCAGCTGGGCGTCTGGGGAGCAGTACTTC.

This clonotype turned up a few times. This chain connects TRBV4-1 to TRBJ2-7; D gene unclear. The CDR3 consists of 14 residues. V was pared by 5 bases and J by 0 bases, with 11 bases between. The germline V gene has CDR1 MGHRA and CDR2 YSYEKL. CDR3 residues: CASSFGPLSYEQYF. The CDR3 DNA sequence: TGCGCCAGCAGCTTCGGACCTCTCTCCTACGAGCAGTACTTC.

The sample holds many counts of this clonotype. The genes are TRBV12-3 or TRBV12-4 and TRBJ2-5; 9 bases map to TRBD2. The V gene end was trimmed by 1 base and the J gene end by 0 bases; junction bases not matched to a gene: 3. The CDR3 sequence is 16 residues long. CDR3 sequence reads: CASSLGERGDQETQYF. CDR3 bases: TGTGCCAGCAGTTTAGGAGAGCGGGGGGACCAAGAGACCCAGTACTTC.

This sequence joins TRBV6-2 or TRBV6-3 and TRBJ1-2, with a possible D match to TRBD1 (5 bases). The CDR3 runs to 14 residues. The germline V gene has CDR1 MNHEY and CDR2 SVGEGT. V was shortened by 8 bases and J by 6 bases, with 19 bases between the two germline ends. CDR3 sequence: CASQNAGASHGYTF. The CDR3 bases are TGTGCCAGCCAAAATGCCGGGGCAAGCCATGGCTACACCTTC.

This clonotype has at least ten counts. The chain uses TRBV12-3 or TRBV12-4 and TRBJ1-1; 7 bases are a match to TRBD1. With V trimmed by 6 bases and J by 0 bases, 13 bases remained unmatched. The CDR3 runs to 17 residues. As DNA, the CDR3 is TGTGCCAGCAGCCGTAACAGGGGTAGTCCTATGAACACTGAAGCTTTCTTT. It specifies CASSRNRGSPMNTEAFF.

The CDR3 DNA follows: TGTGCCAGCGGGGACCGAGACTACGAGCAGTACTTC. It codes for CASGDRDYEQYF. The chain links TRBV6-1 to TRBJ2-7; D might be TRBD1 or TRBD2, each matching 5 bases. Deletions cut 8 bases from V and 3 bases from J, with 11 bases between. This CDR3 has 12 amino acids. The germline V gene encodes CDR1 MNHNS and CDR2 SASEGT.

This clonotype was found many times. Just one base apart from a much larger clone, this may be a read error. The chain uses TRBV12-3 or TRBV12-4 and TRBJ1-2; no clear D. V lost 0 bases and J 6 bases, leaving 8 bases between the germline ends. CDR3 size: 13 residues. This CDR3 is CASSLAIGDGYTF. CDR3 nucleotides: TGTGCCAGCAGTTTAGCGATCGGGGATGGCTACACCTTC.

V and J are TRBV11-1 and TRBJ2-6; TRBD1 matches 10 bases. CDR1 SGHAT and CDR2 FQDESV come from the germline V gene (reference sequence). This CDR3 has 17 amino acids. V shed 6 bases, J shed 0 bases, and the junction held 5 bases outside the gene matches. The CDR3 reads CASRSGQGRSGANVLTF. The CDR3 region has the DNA TGTGCCAGCAGGTCGGGACAGGGGCGCTCTGGGGCCAACGTCCTGACTTTC.

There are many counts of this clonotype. This chain's CDR3 is CSTAGSTGELFF. CDR3 DNA sequence: TGCAGCACCGCAGGGTCCACCGGGGAGCTGTTTTTT. This chain links TRBV29-1 with TRBJ2-2; TRBD1 might be the D (5 bases). The V and J ends lost 8 bases and 4 bases respectively, with 11 bases between them. This CDR3 has 12 residues. Per germline, CDR1 SQVTM and CDR2 ANQGSEA.

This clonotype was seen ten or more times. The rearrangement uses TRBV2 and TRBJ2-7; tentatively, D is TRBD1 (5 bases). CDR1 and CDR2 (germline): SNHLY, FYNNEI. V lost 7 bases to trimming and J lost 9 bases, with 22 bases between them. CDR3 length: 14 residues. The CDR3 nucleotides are TGTGCCAGCACTAATCCAGCTAGGGGCGTTGGGCAGTACTTC. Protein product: CASTNPARGVGQYF.

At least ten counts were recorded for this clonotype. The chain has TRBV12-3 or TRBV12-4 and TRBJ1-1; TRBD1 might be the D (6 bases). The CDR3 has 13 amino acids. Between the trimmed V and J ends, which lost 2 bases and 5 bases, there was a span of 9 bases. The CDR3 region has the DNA TGTGCCAGCAGTTTAACAGGGTTGACTGAAGCTTTCTTT. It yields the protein CASSLTGLTEAFF.